The sequence of this TCR beta chain was determined in a study of T cell changes during pregnancy in multiple sclerosis. TCRdb keeps only in-frame clones here, not all; method: immunoSEQ multiplex PCR. The sample shows 95,000 to 100,000 clones, approximately 91% of them seen only once. There are 15 residues in the CDR3. Germline V lookup: CDR1 MNHNS, CDR2 SASEGT. V dropped 8 bases and J dropped 0 bases, with 14 bases sitting between them. Sequenced here: peripheral blood, sampled in the second trimester of pregnancy. The genes are TRBV6-1 and TRBJ1-5, with TRBD1 as a possible D gene (5 bases). The receptor comes from a female donor with multiple sclerosis, enrolled in a pregnancy study. The CDR3 sequence is CASLDGGHSNQPQHF. CDR3 coding DNA: TGTGCCAGCTTGGACGGGGGTCATAGCAATCAGCCCCAGCATTTT.